These T cell receptor beta chains were read from a single sample in a study of blood T cell repertoires in COVID-19. Sequencing used immunoSEQ multiplex PCR; TCRdb keeps in-frame clones, though not all of them. The data contain some 130,000 clones, around 80% of them seen just once; the ten biggest clones take up roughly 5.6%. The sequencing sample was made of PBMCs or T cells enriched from blood (not recorded which). The receptor source for this set is a woman aged 45-65 years who had recovered from COVID-19. The CDR3 runs from the conserved cysteine through the conserved F or W. Fields, in order: J gene, clone size, D gene, V gene, CDR3 length, CDR3 DNA, CDR3 protein. D genes are given only for firm matches. Size tells how often a clone was seen (once, few, many) or the class of an expanded clone, and some rows leave it out.

J: TRBJ1-3
size: NA
D: NA
V: TRBV7-9
length: 13
DNA: TGTGCCAGCAGCTTCTCTCTGGGAAACACCATATATTTT
CDR3: CASSFSLGNTIYF

J: TRBJ2-3
size: once
D: NA
V: TRBV2
length: 16
DNA: TGTGCCAGCAGTGAGGACGTTTGGGGGGGCACAGATACGCAGTATTTT
CDR3: CASSEDVWGGTDTQYF

J: TRBJ2-6
size: NA
D: NA
V: TRBV2
length: 15
DNA: TGTGCCAGCAGGGCAGGGAAAGATGGGGCCAACGTCCTGACTTTC
CDR3: CASRAGKDGANVLTF

J: TRBJ1-5
size: NA
D: NA
V: TRBV7-2
length: 14
DNA: TGTGCCAGCAGCTTAGGGGCCGGGACACAGCCCCAGCATTTT
CDR3: CASSLGAGTQPQHF

J: TRBJ2-7
size: few
D: TRBD1
V: TRBV13
length: 13
DNA: TGTGCCAGCAGCATTCGGACAGGAAGCGAGCAGTACTTC
CDR3: CASSIRTGSEQYF

J: TRBJ1-6
size: NA
D: TRBD1
V: TRBV5-8
length: 14
DNA: TGTGCCAGCAGCCGGGACAGCTCAAATTCACCCCTCCACTTT
CDR3: CASSRDSSNSPLHF

J: TRBJ1-2
size: NA
D: TRBD1
V: TRBV7-2
length: 18
DNA: TGTGCCAGCAGCTTAGAACGTGGGGGACAGGGGGCTAACTATGGCTACACCTTC
CDR3: CASSLERGGQGANYGYTF

J: TRBJ1-5
size: NA
D: NA
V: TRBV28
length: 14
DNA: TGTGCCAGCAGTTTTAGAGAGCGCAATCAGCCCCAGCATTTT
CDR3: CASSFRERNQPQHF

J: TRBJ2-7
size: NA
D: NA
V: TRBV6-5
length: 14
DNA: TGTGCCAGCAGTTACCGCCCGAGATCCTACGAGCAGTACTTC
CDR3: CASSYRPRSYEQYF

J: TRBJ1-1
size: NA
D: NA
V: TRBV7-9
length: 12
DNA: TGTGCCAGCCGTCGGGACACCGGAATGCCTTTCTTT
CDR3: CASRRDTGMPFF

J: TRBJ2-5
size: NA
D: TRBD1
V: TRBV28
length: 15
DNA: TGTGCCAGCAGTTCTCCCTGGGACAGACAAGAGACCCAGTACTTC
CDR3: CASSSPWDRQETQYF

J: TRBJ2-1
size: NA
D: TRBD2
V: TRBV9
length: 18
DNA: TGTGCCAGCAGCGTAGAAGGAGCGGGGGGGACAATTTACAATGAGCAGTTCTTC
CDR3: CASSVEGAGGTIYNEQFF

J: TRBJ1-1
size: NA
D: NA
V: TRBV5-1
length: 14
DNA: TGCGCCAGCAGCTTGAGACAGATGAACACTGAAGCTTTCTTT
CDR3: CASSLRQMNTEAFF